These 30 T cell receptor beta chains share one sample of origin, sequenced in a study of blood T cells in healthy people across ages. The use of a sample-barcoded 5' primer and a J-beta primer mix characterized a second PCR of about 6 to 12 cycles. Using its own MiXCR run on the 5' RACE reads, TCRdb lists one record per CDR3 protein. The profile shows 790,000 or so distinct CDR3 sequences, 56% of them singletons. Input material: blood. These receptors were taken from a man between 40 and 49 years old in good health.

The V call is TRBV7-3, the J call TRBJ2-2; 7 bases map to TRBD2. V dropped 5 bases and J dropped 8; count of bases not matched to a gene: 11. This CDR3 contains 15 residues. Germline CDR1 SGHTA, CDR2 FQGTGA. CDR3 DNA: TGTGCCAGCAGCCGCGGGGGTACCGGTTCGGGGGAGCTGTTTTTT. It codes for CASSRGGTGSGELFF. The whole variable domain, filled in from reference TRBV7-3 and TRBJ2-2, reads GAGVSQTPSNKVTEKGKYVELRCDPISGHTALYWYRQSLGQGPEFLIYFQGTGAADDSGLPNDRFFAVRPEGSVSTLKIQRTERGDSAVYLCASSRGGTGSGELFFGEGSRLTVL.

This clonotype showed up just a few times. CDR3 sequence (DNA): TGTGCCATCAGTGAATCTAGCGGGAGCTCCTACGAGCAGTACTTC. This translates into CAISESSGSSYEQYF. The chain carries TRBV10-3 and TRBJ2-7; 10 bases align to TRBD2. CDR1 is ENHRY, CDR2 SYGVKD, per germline. CDR3 length equals 15 residues. Trimming cost V 3 bases and J 0 bases; bases outside gene matches: 2.

The J gene is TRBJ2-1, the V gene TRBV20-1; TRBD1 aligns across 8 bases. Trimming cost V 0 bases and J 2 bases; bases outside gene matches: 3. This CDR3 is built from 15 residues. Germline V gene sequence: CDR1 DFQATT, CDR2 SNEGSKA (reference sequence). CDR3 bases: TGCAGTGCTAGAGATACAGGGGGGCCCTACAATGAGCAGTTCTTC. Protein sequence: CSARDTGGPYNEQFF.

The sample holds one count of this clonotype. The chain couples TRBV20-1 to TRBJ2-3; 9 bases are shared with TRBD1. With V trimmed by 5 bases and J by 3 bases, 9 bases remained unmatched. The length of the CDR3 is 15 residues. CDR1 is DFQATT and CDR2 is SNEGSKA in the germline V gene (reference sequence). The CDR3 nucleotides are TGCAGTGCTTCACCGGGACAGGGTTTGACAGATACGCAGTATTTT. It specifies CSASPGQGLTDTQYF.

This chain uses TRBV14 with TRBJ2-3, with D unclear. With 4 bases removed from V and 7 bases from J, the gap between germline ends came to 18 bases. The germline V gene has CDR1 SGHDN and CDR2 FVKESK. This CDR3 spans 15 amino acids. CDR3 bases: TGTGCCAGCAGCCCCGATGTAGGATTTTTGAATACGCAGTATTTT. Translating it yields CASSPDVGFLNTQYF.

The CDR3 is CASSHTGGAYNEQFF. The CDR3 nucleotides are TGTGCCAGCAGCCACACAGGGGGCGCCTACAATGAGCAGTTCTTC. The chain uses TRBV6-1 and TRBJ2-1; 9 bases are a match to TRBD1. Trimming removed 6 bases from V and 2 bases from J; junction bases left unmatched: 5. Germline V CDR1 and CDR2: MNHNS, SASEGT. The CDR3 covers 15 residues.

The chain is built from TRBV25-1 and TRBJ2-4; 7 bases map to TRBD2. The junction had 14 bases not matched to a gene; V was cut back by 2 bases and J by 13 bases. CDR3 size: 15 residues. Germline values: CDR1 MGHDK, CDR2 SYGVNS. In nucleotides, the CDR3 is TGTGCCAGCAGTGAACGACTAGCCGGCCACAATGAGCAGTACTTC. Protein: CASSERLAGHNEQYF.

The V and J genes are TRBV28 and TRBJ2-3; no reliable D call. The germline gives CDR1 MDHEN, CDR2 SYDVKM. This CDR3 comprises 15 residues. Trimming cost V 3 bases and J 2 bases, with 12 bases left between them. CDR3 coding DNA: TGTGCCAGCAGTTTGAAAGGTGGCTACACAGATACGCAGTATTTT. As protein: CASSLKGGYTDTQYF.

The rearrangement uses TRBV6-4 and TRBJ2-1; 9 positions agree with TRBD1. The CDR3 loop spans 16 amino acids. V was pared by 1 base and J by 6 bases, with 7 bases of the junction left unmatched. From germline, CDR1 is MRHNA and CDR2 SNTAGT. CDR3 bases: TGTGCCAGCAGTGACTTTATTGGGACAGGGCCCAATGAGCAGTTCTTC. It codes for CASSDFIGTGPNEQFF.

The chain couples TRBV11-2 to TRBJ2-5; D call uncertain. V lost 5 bases and J 3 bases, leaving 16 bases between the germline ends. In germline, CDR1 is SGHAT, CDR2 FQNNGV. The CDR3 is 15 residues long. CDR3 nucleotides: TGTGCCAGCAGCAGGGCAGGTGGTCAGAAAGAGACCCAGTACTTC. Translating it yields CASSRAGGQKETQYF. The entire variable domain, with the rest obtained from reference TRBV11-2 and TRBJ2-5, is as follows: EAGVAQSPRYKIIEKRQSVAFWCNPISGHATLYWYQQILGQGPKLLIQFQNNGVVDDSQLPKDRFSAERLKGVDSTLKIQPAKLEDSAVYLCASSRAGGQKETQYFGPGTRLLVL.

J is TRBJ2-5 and V is TRBV20-1; D not resolved. The germline V gene has CDR1 DFQATT and CDR2 SNEGSKA (reference sequence). V gave up 2 bases and J gave up 11 bases, with 21 bases separating them. The CDR3 runs to 14 residues. CDR3 loop: CSARNLGRSNEQYF. In nucleotides, the CDR3 is TGCAGTGCTAGAAACCTCGGGCGGTCCAATGAGCAGTACTTC.

Only a few counts were recorded for this clonotype. The rearrangement joins TRBV29-1 to TRBJ2-1; D is ambiguous. CDR1 is SQVTM and CDR2 is ANQGSEA in the germline V gene. Trimming removed 1 base at V and 7 bases at J, with 20 bases between. The CDR3 is 16 amino acids. CDR3 loop: CSVEAFIRLNPNEQFF. The CDR3 nucleotides read TGCAGCGTTGAAGCATTCATCCGCCTAAATCCAAATGAGCAGTTCTTC.

As DNA, the CDR3 is TGTGCCAGCAGCTGGGGACTATTGCAAGAGACCCAGTACTTC. Its protein is CASSWGLLQETQYF. The chain has TRBV5-4 and TRBJ2-5; 7 nucleotides line up with TRBD2. The CDR3 is 14 amino acids. V lost 3 bases and J lost 2; bases outside the gene matches: 4. Germline V CDR1 and CDR2: SGHNT, YYREEE (reference sequence).

The J gene is TRBJ2-1, the V gene TRBV24-1; TRBD1 or TRBD2 may be the D gene (5 bases each). CDR3 length: 14 amino acids. Germline loops: CDR1 KGHDR, CDR2 SFDVKD. V was trimmed by 5 bases and J by 7 bases, leaving 14 bases between them. As DNA, the CDR3 is TGTGCCACCAGTGTAAGGGGAGTAGGTAATGAGCAGTTCTTC. Protein sequence: CATSVRGVGNEQFF.

This clonotype was observed a handful of times. This chain links TRBV5-1 with TRBJ2-3; 11 bases align to TRBD2. From germline, CDR1 is SGHRS and CDR2 YFSETQ. J was trimmed by 4 bases and V by 4 bases; bases with no gene match: 8. CDR3 length: 16 residues. CDR3 loop: CASSGLAGGPSDTQYF. For the CDR3, the DNA is TGCGCCAGCAGCGGGTTAGCGGGAGGGCCCTCAGATACGCAGTATTTT.

The chain joins TRBV28 to TRBJ2-1; the match to TRBD2 covers 8 bases. CDR1 and CDR2 (germline): MDHEN, SYDVKM. The length of the CDR3 is 16 residues. Trimming at V came to 7 bases and at J to 13 bases, leaving 21 bases not matched to a gene. In DNA form, the CDR3 reads TGTGCCAGCAACCCCTTTTCCTGGCGGGAGGCAGAGACCCAGTTCTTC. Encoded protein: CASNPFSWREAETQFF.

The V gene is TRBV14, the J gene TRBJ1-2; the D is unclear. This CDR3 contains 14 residues. Trimming removed 4 bases from V and 3 bases from J, with 12 bases in between. Per the germline V gene, CDR1 is SGHDN and CDR2 is FVKESK. The CDR3 spells CASSLRVLDYGYTF. The CDR3 DNA is TGTGCCAGCAGCCTCCGGGTTTTAGACTATGGCTACACCTTC.

The chain links TRBV7-2 to TRBJ2-1, with D possibly matching TRBD2 (6 bases). The germline V gene has CDR1 SGHTA and CDR2 FQGNSA. This CDR3 contains 16 residues. Between the trimmed V and J ends, which lost 1 base and 8 bases, there was a span of 18 bases. The CDR3 sequence: CASSLGGEVRGYEQFF. The CDR3 DNA is TGTGCCAGCAGCTTAGGGGGGGAGGTTCGGGGATATGAGCAGTTCTTC.

V is TRBV4-3 and J is TRBJ2-7; 9 bases line up with TRBD1. V was pared by 0 bases and J by 7 bases, with 7 bases of the junction left unmatched. Germline V gene data show CDR1 as LGHNA and CDR2 as YSLEER. The CDR3 is 15 amino acids. The CDR3 here is CASSQDPGQGLEQYF. In DNA, the CDR3 is TGCGCCAGCAGCCAAGATCCGGGACAGGGTCTAGAGCAGTACTTC.

The chain is built from TRBV29-1 and TRBJ2-2; D not certain. Trimming pared 7 bases from V and 2 bases from J, leaving 11 bases between. This CDR3 contains 13 residues. Looked up from germline, CDR1 is SQVTM and CDR2 is ANQGSEA. The CDR3 loop is CSGAWINTGELFF. CDR3 DNA sequence: TGCAGCGGTGCATGGATAAACACCGGGGAGCTGTTTTTT.

The rearrangement links TRBV7-2 to TRBJ2-6; the D is unclear. The CDR3 has 15 residues. Per the germline V gene, CDR1 is SGHTA and CDR2 is FQGNSA. V lost 4 bases and J lost 2, with 9 bases in between. CDR3 DNA: TGTGCCAGCAGCTCGCTATCCCCTGGGGCCAACGTCCTGACTTTC. This gives the protein CASSSLSPGANVLTF.

This clonotype was seen a few times. The genes are TRBV7-6 and TRBJ2-3; unclear D gene. CDR3 length: 13 residues. V was pared by 4 bases and J by 2 bases, with 7 bases between. The germline V gene encodes CDR1 SGHVS and CDR2 FNYEAQ. The CDR3: CASSSSLTDTQYF. The CDR3 DNA reads TGTGCCAGCAGCTCTTCCCTCACAGATACGCAGTATTTT.

The chain links TRBV7-9 to TRBJ2-5; no reliable D call. The CDR3 has 13 amino acids. Germline CDR1 reads SEHNR; CDR2 reads FQNEAQ (reference sequence). Trimming cost V 9 bases and J 11 bases, with 22 bases left between them. The CDR3 DNA follows: TGTGCCAGGTTCAGACCCCCCTTTCGTCAGCAGTACTTC. Its translation is CARFRPPFRQQYF.

This clonotype was seen more than once but under ten times. This chain joins TRBV27 and TRBJ1-2, with unresolved D. This CDR3 spans 12 amino acids. Trimming shortened V by 8 bases and J by 6 bases, and 13 bases separated the two germline ends. Germline V gene lookup returns CDR1 MNHEY and CDR2 SMNVEV (reference sequence). The CDR3 spells CASGFPWDGYTF. The CDR3 nucleotides read TGTGCCAGCGGATTCCCGTGGGATGGCTACACCTTC.

This clonotype appeared a few times. In nucleotides, the CDR3 is TGCAGTGCACGCCCAGGTGCAGGGGTATTGACTGAAGCTTTCTTT. Its translation is CSARPGAGVLTEAFF. The chain employs TRBV20-1 and TRBJ1-1; a weak D match, TRBD1 (6 bases). The CDR3 runs to 15 residues. Germline assignment: CDR1 DFQATT and CDR2 SNEGSKA (reference sequence). V was cut by 6 bases and J by 5 bases, with 22 bases left in between.

This clonotype was counted many times. The rearrangement uses TRBV6-1 and TRBJ1-5; no firm D call. Trimming shortened V by 10 bases and J by 3 bases, and 13 bases separated the two germline ends. Germline V gene sequence: CDR1 MNHNS, CDR2 SASEGT. The CDR3 is made up of 13 amino acids. In DNA, the CDR3 is TGTGCCACCCTCGGAGGGAACAATCAGCCCCAGCATTTT. Amino acid sequence: CATLGGNNQPQHF.

This clonotype has ten or more counts. The V call is TRBV15, the J call TRBJ1-1; the D is unclear. V was pared by 8 bases and J by 3 bases, with 13 bases between. In germline, CDR1 is LNHNV, CDR2 YYDKDF (reference sequence). The CDR3 has 13 amino acids. The CDR3 sequence: CATQTDGDTEAFF. The CDR3 DNA is TGTGCCACCCAAACCGACGGTGACACTGAAGCTTTCTTT.

The chain employs TRBV20-1 and TRBJ1-6; D ambiguous. V lost 6 bases and J lost 5, with 17 bases in between. CDR3 size: 15 residues. Per the germline V gene, CDR1 is DFQATT and CDR2 is SNEGSKA (reference sequence). CDR3 DNA: TGCAGTGCCACCTTTGGCGGGAGAAATAATTCACCCCTCCACTTT. Protein product: CSATFGGRNNSPLHF.

The chain recombines TRBV12-3 or TRBV12-4 with TRBJ2-5, with D tentatively TRBD1 (6 bases). The CDR3 spans 15 residues. Deletions cut 0 bases from V and 3 bases from J, with 11 bases between. The CDR3 bases are TGTGCCAGCAGTTTAGCGGGCTACAGGGAAGAGACCCAGTACTTC. Its translation: CASSLAGYREETQYF.

This clonotype was seen more than once but under ten times. This chain connects TRBV7-2 to TRBJ1-2; D unclear. The CDR3 spans 15 residues. Trimming took 0 bases from V and 5 from J, leaving 13 bases between them. CDR1 is SGHTA, CDR2 FQGNSA, per germline. The CDR3 bases are TGTGCCAGCAGCTTAGCGCTGGCAGCCGTATATGGCTACACCTTC. It encodes CASSLALAAVYGYTF.